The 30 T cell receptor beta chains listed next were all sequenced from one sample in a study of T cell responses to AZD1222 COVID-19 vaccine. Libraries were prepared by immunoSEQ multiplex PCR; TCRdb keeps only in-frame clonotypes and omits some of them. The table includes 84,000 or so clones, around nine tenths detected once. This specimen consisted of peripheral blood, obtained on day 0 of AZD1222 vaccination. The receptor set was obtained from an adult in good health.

CDR3: CASSQSSWTDTQYF. The DNA for the CDR3 is TGCGCCAGCAGTCAATCGTCGTGGACAGATACGCAGTATTTT. This sequence joins TRBV23-1 and TRBJ2-3; no reliable D call. TRBV23-1 is assigned to the ORF class and has an uncertain function. This CDR3 has 14 residues. V gave up 0 bases and J gave up 3 bases, with 7 bases separating them.

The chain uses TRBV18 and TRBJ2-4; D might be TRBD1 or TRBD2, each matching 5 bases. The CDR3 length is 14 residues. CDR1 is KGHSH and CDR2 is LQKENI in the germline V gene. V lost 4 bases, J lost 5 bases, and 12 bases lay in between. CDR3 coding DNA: TGTGCCAGCTCACGAGAGGGGTGGGAAAACATTCAGTACTTC. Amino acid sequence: CASSREGWENIQYF.

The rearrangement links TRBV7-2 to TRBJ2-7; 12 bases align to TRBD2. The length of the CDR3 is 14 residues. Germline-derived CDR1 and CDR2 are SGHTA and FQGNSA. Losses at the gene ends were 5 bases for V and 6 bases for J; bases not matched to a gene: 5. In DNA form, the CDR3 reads TGTGCCAGCAGCCCGACTAGCGGGAGTCGCGAGCAGTACTTC. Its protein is CASSPTSGSREQYF. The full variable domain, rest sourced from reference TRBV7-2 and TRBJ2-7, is GAGVSQSPSNKVTEKGKDVELRCDPISGHTALYWYRQSLGQGLEFLIYFQGNSAPDKSGLPSDRFSAERTGGSVSTLTIQRTQQEDSAVYLCASSPTSGSREQYFGPGTRLTVT.

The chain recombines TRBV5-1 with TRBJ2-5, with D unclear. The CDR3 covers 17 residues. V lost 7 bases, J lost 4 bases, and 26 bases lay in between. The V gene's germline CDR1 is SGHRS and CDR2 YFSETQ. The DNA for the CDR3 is TGCGCCAGCTCGCGGCAAATAGGTTTTGATACCCCAGAGACCCAGTACTTC. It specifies CASSRQIGFDTPETQYF.

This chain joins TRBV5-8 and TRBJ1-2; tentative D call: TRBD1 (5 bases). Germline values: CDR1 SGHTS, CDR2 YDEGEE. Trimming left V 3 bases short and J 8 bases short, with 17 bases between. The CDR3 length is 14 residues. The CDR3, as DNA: TGTGCCAGCAGCTCGTACGGGGGGGTCGGCGGCTACACCTTC. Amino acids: CASSSYGGVGGYTF. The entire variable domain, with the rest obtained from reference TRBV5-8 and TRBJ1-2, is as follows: EAGVTQSPTHLIKTRGQQATLRCSPISGHTSVYWYQQALGLGLQFLLWYDEGEERNRGNFPPRFSGRQFPNYSSELNVNALELEDSALYLCASSSYGGVGGYTFGSGTRLTVV.

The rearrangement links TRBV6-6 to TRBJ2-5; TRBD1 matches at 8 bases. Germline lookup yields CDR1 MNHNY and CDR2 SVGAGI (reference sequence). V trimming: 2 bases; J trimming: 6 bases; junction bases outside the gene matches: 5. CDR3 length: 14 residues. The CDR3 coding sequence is TGTGCCAGCAGTTACGGACAGGGCTCCAAGACCCAGTACTTC. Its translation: CASSYGQGSKTQYF.

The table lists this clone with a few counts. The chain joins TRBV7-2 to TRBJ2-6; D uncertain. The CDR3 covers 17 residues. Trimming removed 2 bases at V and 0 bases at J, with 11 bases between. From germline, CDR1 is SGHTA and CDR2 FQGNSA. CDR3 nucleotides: TGTGCCAGCAGCTTAATTGGCCGGGCCTCTGGGGCCAACGTCCTGACTTTC. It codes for CASSLIGRASGANVLTF.

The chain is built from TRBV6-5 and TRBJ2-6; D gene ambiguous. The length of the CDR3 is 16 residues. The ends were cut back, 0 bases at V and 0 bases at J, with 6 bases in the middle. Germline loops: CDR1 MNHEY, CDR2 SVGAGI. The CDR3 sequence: CASSYSSYSGANVLTF. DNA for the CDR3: TGTGCCAGCAGTTACTCGTCTTACTCTGGGGCCAACGTCCTGACTTTC.

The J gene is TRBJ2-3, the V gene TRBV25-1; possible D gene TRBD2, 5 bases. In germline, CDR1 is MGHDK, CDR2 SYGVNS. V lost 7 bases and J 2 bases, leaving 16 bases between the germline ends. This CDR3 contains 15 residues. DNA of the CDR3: TGTGCCAGCATCCCGGGCGGAGGCTTCACAGATACGCAGTATTTT. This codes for CASIPGGGFTDTQYF.

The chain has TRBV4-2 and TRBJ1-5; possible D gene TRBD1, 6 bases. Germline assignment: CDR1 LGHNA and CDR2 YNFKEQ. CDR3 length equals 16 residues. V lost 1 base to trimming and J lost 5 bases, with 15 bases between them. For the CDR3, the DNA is TGTGCCAGCAGCCAAGGAGCGGGGGGCAGCCATCAGCCCCAGCATTTT. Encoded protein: CASSQGAGGSHQPQHF.

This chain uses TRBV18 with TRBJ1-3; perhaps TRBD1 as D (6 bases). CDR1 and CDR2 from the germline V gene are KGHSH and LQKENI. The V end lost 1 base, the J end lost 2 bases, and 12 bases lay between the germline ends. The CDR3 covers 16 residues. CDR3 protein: CASSPQTGHTGNTIYF. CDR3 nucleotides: TGTGCCAGCTCACCACAAACGGGACATACTGGAAACACCATATATTTT.

The CDR3 sequence is CASSTDREGLDGYTF. CDR3 bases: TGTGCCAGCAGTACGGACAGGGAAGGGCTGGATGGCTACACCTTC. This chain uses TRBV6-6 with TRBJ1-2, with TRBD1 matching 8 bases. Germline values: CDR1 MNHNY, CDR2 SVGAGI (reference sequence). The CDR3 has 15 amino acids. J gave up 6 bases and V 5 bases, and 11 bases lay outside the gene matches.

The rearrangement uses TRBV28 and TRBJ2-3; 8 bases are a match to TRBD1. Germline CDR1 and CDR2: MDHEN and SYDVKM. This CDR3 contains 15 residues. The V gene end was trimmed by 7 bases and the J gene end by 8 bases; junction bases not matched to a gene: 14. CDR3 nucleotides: TGTGCCAGCATCGGCGGGACAGGCCCGATTAGTACGCAGTATTTT. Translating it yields CASIGGTGPISTQYF.

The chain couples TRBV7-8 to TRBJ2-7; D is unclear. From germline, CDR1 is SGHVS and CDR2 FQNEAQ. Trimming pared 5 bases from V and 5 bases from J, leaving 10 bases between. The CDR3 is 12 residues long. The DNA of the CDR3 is TGTGCCAGCAGCCCCCCCCTAGACGAGCAGTACTTC. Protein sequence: CASSPPLDEQYF.

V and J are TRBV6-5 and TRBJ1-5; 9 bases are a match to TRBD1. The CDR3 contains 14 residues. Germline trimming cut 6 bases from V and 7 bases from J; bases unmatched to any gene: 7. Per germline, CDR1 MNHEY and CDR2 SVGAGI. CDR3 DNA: TGTGCCAGCAGAGCCACAGGGGGCTCGCAGCCCCAGCATTTT. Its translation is CASRATGGSQPQHF.

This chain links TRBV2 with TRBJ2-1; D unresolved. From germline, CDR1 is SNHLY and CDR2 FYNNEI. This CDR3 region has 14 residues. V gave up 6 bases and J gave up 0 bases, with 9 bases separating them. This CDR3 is CASSSDPSYNEQFF. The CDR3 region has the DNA TGTGCCAGCAGCTCGGATCCCTCCTACAATGAGCAGTTCTTC.

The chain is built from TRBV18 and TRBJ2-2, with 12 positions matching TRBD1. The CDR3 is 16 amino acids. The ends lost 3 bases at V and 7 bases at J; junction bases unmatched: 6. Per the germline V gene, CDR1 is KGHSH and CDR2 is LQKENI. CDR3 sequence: CASSPPGQGAYGELFF. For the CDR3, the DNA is TGTGCCAGCTCACCGCCGGGACAGGGGGCTTACGGGGAGCTGTTTTTT. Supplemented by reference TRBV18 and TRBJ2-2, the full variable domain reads NAGVMQNPRHLVRRRGQEARLRCSPMKGHSHVYWYRQLPEEGLKFMVYLQKENIIDESGMPKERFSAEFPKEGPSILRIQQVVRGDSAAYFCASSPPGQGAYGELFFGEGSRLTVL.

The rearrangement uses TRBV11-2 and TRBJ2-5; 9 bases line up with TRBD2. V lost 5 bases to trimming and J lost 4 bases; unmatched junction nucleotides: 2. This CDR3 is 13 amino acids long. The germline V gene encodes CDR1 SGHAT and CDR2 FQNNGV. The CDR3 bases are TGTGCCAGCAGCCCTAGCGGGGTAGAGACCCAGTACTTC. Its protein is CASSPSGVETQYF. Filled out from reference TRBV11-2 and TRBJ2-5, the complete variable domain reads EAGVAQSPRYKIIEKRQSVAFWCNPISGHATLYWYQQILGQGPKLLIQFQNNGVVDDSQLPKDRFSAERLKGVDSTLKIQPAKLEDSAVYLCASSPSGVETQYFGPGTRLLVL.

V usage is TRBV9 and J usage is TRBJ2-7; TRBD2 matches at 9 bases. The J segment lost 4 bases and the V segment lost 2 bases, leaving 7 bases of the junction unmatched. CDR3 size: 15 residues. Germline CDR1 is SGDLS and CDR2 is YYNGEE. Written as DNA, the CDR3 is TGTGCCAGCAGCGTCGCTAGCGGGACCGGGTACGAGCAGTACTTC. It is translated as CASSVASGTGYEQYF.

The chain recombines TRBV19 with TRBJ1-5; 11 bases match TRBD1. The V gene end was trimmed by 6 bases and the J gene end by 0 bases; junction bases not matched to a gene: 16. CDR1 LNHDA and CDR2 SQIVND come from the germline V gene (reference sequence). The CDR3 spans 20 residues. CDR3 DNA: TGTGCCAGTAGGGGGGACTCGGACAGGGGGCCGTGGAATAGCAATCAGCCCCAGCATTTT. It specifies CASRGDSDRGPWNSNQPQHF.

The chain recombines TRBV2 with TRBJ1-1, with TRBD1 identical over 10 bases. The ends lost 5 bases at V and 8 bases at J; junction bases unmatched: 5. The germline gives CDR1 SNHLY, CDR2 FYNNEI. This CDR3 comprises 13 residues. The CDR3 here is CASSSGTGEEAFF. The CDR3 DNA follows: TGTGCCAGCAGTTCCGGGACAGGGGAGGAAGCTTTCTTT.

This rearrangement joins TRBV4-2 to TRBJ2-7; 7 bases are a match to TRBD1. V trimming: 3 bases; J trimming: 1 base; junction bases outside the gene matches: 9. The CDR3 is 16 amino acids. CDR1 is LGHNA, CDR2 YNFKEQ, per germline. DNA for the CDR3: TGTGCCAGCAGCCAGGAGACAGGGCCGGGTTCCTACGAGCAGTACTTC. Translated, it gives CASSQETGPGSYEQYF.

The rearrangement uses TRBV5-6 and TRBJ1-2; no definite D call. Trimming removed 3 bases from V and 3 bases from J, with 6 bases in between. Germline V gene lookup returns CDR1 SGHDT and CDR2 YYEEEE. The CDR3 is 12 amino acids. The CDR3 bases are TGTGCCAGCAGCTGGCTGGACTATGGCTACACCTTC. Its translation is CASSWLDYGYTF.

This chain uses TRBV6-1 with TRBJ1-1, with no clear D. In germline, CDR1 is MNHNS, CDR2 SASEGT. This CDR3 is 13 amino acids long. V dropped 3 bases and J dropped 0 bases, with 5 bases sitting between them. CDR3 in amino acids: CASSERLNTEAFF. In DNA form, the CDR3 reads TGTGCCAGCAGTGAGAGACTGAACACTGAAGCTTTCTTT.

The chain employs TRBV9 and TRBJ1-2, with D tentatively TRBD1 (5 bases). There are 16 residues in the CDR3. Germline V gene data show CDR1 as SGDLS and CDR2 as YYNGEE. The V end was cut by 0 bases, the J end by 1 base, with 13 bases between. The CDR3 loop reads CASSVALGQGNYGYTF. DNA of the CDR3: TGTGCCAGCAGCGTAGCCTTGGGGCAGGGTAACTATGGCTACACCTTC.

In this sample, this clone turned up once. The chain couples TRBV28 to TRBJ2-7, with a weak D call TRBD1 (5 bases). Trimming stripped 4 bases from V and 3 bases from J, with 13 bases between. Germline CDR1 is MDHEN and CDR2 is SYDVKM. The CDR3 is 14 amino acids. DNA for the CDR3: TGTGCCAGCAGTTCTTCAGGGCCCCTCTACGAGCAGTACTTC. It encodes CASSSSGPLYEQYF.

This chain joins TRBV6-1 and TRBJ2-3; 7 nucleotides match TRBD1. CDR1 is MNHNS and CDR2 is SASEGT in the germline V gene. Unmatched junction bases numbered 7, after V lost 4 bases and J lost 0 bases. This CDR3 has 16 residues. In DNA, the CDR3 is TGTGCCAGCAGTGCAGGTCGGACAGGAAGCACAGATACGCAGTATTTT. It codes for CASSAGRTGSTDTQYF.

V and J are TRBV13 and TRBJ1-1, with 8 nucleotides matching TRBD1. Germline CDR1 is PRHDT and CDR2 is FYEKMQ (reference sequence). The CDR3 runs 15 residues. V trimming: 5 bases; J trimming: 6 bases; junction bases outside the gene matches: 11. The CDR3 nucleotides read TGTGCCAGCAGCCTCGAACGGACAGGGATCTCTGAAGCTTTCTTT. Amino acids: CASSLERTGISEAFF. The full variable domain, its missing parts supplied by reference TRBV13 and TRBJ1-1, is AAGVIQSPRHLIKEKRETATLKCYPIPRHDTVYWYQQGPGQDPQFLISFYEKMQSDKGSIPDRFSAQQFSDYHSELNMSSLELGDSALYFCASSLERTGISEAFFGQGTRLTVV.

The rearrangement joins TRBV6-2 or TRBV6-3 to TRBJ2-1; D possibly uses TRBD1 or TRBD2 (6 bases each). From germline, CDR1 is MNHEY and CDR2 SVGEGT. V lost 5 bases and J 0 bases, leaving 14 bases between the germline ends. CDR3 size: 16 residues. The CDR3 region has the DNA TGTGCCAGCAGTCGGGGGCTAGCAGGCTCCTACAATGAGCAGTTCTTC. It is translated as CASSRGLAGSYNEQFF.

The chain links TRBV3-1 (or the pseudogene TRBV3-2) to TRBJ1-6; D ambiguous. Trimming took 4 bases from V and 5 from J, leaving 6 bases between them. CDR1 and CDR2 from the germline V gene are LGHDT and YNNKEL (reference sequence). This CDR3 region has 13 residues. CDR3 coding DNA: TGTGCCAGCAGCCGTCTAGATAATTCACCCCTCCACTTT. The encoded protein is CASSRLDNSPLHF.